This T cell receptor beta chain was documented in a study of identifying expanded T cells in peripheral blood. The length of the CDR3 is 16 residues. V lost 2 bases to trimming and J lost 3 bases; unmatched junction nucleotides: 8. Germline V gene lookup returns CDR1 SGDLS and CDR2 YYNGEE. TCRdb's table, derived via immunoSEQ multiplex PCR, lists solely in-frame clones and lacks some. The profile covers about 94,000 clones, with around 90% appearing a single time and 5.5% to 6% taken by the ten largest. This sequence originates from a person aged 18-70 years in good health. Source material: blood. This chain connects TRBV9 to TRBJ2-1, with TRBD1 matching over 7 bases. The CDR3 nucleotides read TGTGCCAGCAGCGTCGGCAACAGGGGTGGCTACAATGAGCAGTTCTTC. Protein sequence: CASSVGNRGGYNEQFF.